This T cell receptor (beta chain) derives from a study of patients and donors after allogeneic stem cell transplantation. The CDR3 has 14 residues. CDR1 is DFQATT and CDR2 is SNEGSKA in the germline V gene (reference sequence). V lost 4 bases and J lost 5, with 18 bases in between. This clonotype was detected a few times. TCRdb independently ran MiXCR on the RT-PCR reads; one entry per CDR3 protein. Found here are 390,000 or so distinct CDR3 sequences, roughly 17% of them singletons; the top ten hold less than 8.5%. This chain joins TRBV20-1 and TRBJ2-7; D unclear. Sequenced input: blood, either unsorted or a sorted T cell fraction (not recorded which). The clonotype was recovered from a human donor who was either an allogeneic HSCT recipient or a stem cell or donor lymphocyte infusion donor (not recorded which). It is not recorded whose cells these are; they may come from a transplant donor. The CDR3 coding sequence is TGCAGTGCTAATAAGGGCAGGAAGGGTGACGAGCAGTACTTC. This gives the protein CSANKGRKGDEQYF.